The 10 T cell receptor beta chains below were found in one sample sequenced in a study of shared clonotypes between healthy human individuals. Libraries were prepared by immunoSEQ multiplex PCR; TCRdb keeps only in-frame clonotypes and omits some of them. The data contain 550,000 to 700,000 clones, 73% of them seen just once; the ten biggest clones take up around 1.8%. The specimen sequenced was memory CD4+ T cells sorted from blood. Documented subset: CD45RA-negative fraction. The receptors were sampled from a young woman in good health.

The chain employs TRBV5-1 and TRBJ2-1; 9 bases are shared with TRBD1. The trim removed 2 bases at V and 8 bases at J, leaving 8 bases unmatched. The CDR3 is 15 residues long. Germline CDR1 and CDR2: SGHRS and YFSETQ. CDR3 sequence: CASSFGDRDGHEQFF. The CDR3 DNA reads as TGCGCCAGCAGCTTCGGGGACAGGGATGGGCATGAGCAGTTCTTC.

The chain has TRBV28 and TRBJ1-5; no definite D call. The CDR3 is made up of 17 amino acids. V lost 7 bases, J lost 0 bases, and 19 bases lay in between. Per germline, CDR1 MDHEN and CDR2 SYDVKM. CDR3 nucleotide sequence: TGTGCCAGCAACTTGTCTAAAAAATGGGATAGCAATCAGCCCCAGCATTTT. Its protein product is CASNLSKKWDSNQPQHF.

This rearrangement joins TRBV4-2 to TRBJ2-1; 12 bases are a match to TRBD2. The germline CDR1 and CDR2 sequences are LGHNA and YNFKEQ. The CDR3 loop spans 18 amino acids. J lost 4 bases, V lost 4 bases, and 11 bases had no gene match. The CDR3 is CASSPASGRAGIYNEQFF. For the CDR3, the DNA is TGTGCCAGCAGCCCGGCTAGCGGGAGGGCCGGGATTTACAATGAGCAGTTCTTC.

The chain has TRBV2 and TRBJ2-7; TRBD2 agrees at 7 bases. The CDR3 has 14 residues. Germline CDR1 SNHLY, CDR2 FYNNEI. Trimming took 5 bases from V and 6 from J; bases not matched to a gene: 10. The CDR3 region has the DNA TGTGCCAGCAGTCTCGACGAACTAGCGCGCGAGCAGTACTTC. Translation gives CASSLDELAREQYF.

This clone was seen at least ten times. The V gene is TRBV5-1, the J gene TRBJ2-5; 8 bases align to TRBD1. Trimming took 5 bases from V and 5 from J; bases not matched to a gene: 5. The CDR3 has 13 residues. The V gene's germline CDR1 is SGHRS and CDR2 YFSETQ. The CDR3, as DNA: TGCGCCAGCAGTCGACAGGGGATGGAGACCCAGTACTTC. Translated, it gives CASSRQGMETQYF.

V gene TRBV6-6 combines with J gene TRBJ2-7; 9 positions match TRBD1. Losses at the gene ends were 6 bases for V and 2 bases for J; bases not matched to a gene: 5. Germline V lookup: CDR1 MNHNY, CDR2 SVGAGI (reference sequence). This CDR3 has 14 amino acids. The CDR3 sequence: CASRSGQGTYEQYF. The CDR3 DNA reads TGTGCCAGCAGATCGGGACAGGGAACCTACGAGCAGTACTTC.

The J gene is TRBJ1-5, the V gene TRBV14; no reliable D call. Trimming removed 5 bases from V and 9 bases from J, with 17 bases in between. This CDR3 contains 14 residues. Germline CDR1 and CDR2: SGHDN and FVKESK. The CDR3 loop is CASSKEMGSSPQHF. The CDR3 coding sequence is TGTGCCAGCAGCAAGGAGATGGGGAGCTCGCCCCAGCATTTT.

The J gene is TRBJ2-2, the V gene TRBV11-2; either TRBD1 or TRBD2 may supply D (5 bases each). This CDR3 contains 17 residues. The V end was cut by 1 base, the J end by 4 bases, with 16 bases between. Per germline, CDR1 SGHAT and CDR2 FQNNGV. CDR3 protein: CASSLVSGTSSTGELFF. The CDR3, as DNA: TGTGCCAGCAGCTTAGTATCAGGGACGTCATCCACCGGGGAGCTGTTTTTT.

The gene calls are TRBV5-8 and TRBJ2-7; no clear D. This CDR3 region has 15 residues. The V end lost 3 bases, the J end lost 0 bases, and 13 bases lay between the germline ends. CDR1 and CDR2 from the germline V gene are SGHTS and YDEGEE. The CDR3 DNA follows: TGTGCCAGCAGCTACGGATTCGTTAGCTCCTACGAGCAGTACTTC. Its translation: CASSYGFVSSYEQYF.

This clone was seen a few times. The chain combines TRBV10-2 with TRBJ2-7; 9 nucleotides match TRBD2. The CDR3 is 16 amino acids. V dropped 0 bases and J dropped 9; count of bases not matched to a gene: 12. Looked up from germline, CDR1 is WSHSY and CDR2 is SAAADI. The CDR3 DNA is TGCGCCAGCAGTGAGTCGGCCCTAGCGGGGAGGTCCGGGCAGTACTTC. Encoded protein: CASSESALAGRSGQYF.